This record looks at one T cell receptor beta chain sequence and its context. Its antigen is still unknown. Next came a second PCR, run for about 6 to 12 cycles, which used a sample-barcoded 5' primer along with a J-beta primer mix. Each cDNA molecule carried a tag from a template-switch adaptor that contained 12 random nucleotides. TCRdb re-derived calls from the 5' RACE reads in MiXCR, one entry per CDR3 protein. Here the sample spans approximately 1.5 million distinct CDR3 sequences, approximately 32% being singletons. V lost 6 bases, J lost 7 bases, and 10 bases lay in between. The CDR3 runs 12 residues. Germline CDR1 is SGHRS and CDR2 is YFSETQ. These data originate in a study of blood T cells in healthy people across ages. Findings and caveats of the study: Significant beta diversity loss was already apparent by age roughly 38, declining roughly linearly.

The specimen sequenced was blood. The chain joins TRBV5-1 to TRBJ2-2; the D is unclear. This TCR derives from a woman in her 30s in good health. CDR3 sequence (DNA): TGCGCCAGCATTCAGTATGGCGGGGAGCTGTTTTTT. It encodes CASIQYGGELFF.